Shown below are 16 T cell receptor beta chains from a single sample sequenced in a study of blood T cell repertoires in COVID-19. TCRdb keeps only in-frame clones here, not all; method: immunoSEQ multiplex PCR. The table records about 170,000 clones, 77% of them present only once. The specimen was peripheral blood. The receptors originated from a man aged 70-80 years with acute or convalescent COVID-19.

V and J are TRBV5-6 and TRBJ1-6; D might be TRBD1 (5 bases). This CDR3 is built from 14 residues. With 5 bases removed from V and 7 bases from J, the gap between germline ends came to 13 bases. The germline gives CDR1 SGHDT, CDR2 YYEEEE. CDR3 loop: CASRRQGLNSPLHF. The DNA of the CDR3 is TGTGCCAGCAGGCGTCAGGGTTTGAATTCACCCCTCCACTTT.

The genes are TRBV10-2 and TRBJ1-4, with 10 bases matching TRBD1. There are 14 residues in the CDR3. J was trimmed by 7 bases and V by 5 bases; bases with no gene match: 4. The V gene's germline CDR1 is WSHSY and CDR2 SAAADI. As DNA, the CDR3 is TGCGCCAGCAGTACTGGGACAGGGGCTGAAAAACTGTTTTTT. It encodes CASSTGTGAEKLFF.

The chain combines TRBV2 with TRBJ1-2; no firm D call. Between the trimmed V and J ends, which lost 6 bases and 0 bases, there was a span of 17 bases. The V gene's germline CDR1 is SNHLY and CDR2 FYNNEI. This CDR3 spans 16 amino acids. CDR3 in DNA: TGTGCCAGCAGCGACCAATCGGGGAATTCTAACTATGGCTACACCTTC. Amino acid sequence: CASSDQSGNSNYGYTF.

The chain employs TRBV6-5 and TRBJ2-7, with 7 bases fitting TRBD1. Germline CDR1 MNHEY, CDR2 SVGAGI. CDR3 size: 13 residues. Trimming at V came to 6 bases and at J to 3 bases, leaving 5 bases not matched to a gene. This CDR3 is CASRRTGHYEQYF. The CDR3 DNA reads TGTGCCAGCAGGCGGACAGGCCACTACGAGCAGTACTTC.

The chain links TRBV18 to TRBJ2-1; D perhaps matches TRBD1 (5 bases). Trimming took 0 bases from V and 8 from J, leaving 17 bases between them. CDR1 and CDR2 (germline): KGHSH, LQKENI. CDR3 length: 16 residues. This CDR3 is CASSPPERQGRDEQFF. The CDR3 nucleotides read TGTGCCAGCTCACCACCTGAACGTCAGGGTCGCGATGAGCAGTTCTTC.

V usage is TRBV19 and J usage is TRBJ2-5; D possibly corresponds to TRBD1 (7 bases). V lost 5 bases and J 0 bases, leaving 10 bases between the germline ends. The CDR3 contains 14 residues. Germline-derived CDR1 and CDR2 are LNHDA and SQIVND (reference sequence). Written as DNA, the CDR3 is TGTGCCAGTAGTGCGGGACAGCACCAAGAGACCCAGTACTTC. Residues: CASSAGQHQETQYF.

This chain joins TRBV24-1 and TRBJ1-5; 10 nucleotides agree with TRBD1. Germline V gene lookup returns CDR1 KGHDR and CDR2 SFDVKD. This CDR3 contains 15 residues. V was pared by 5 bases and J by 9 bases, with 9 bases of the junction left unmatched. The CDR3 reads CATSAGTGAMRPQHF. CDR3 in DNA: TGTGCCACCAGTGCCGGGACAGGGGCAATGAGGCCCCAGCATTTT.

A few counts support this clone. V and J are TRBV10-3 and TRBJ1-3, with 7 bases fitting TRBD1. Per germline, CDR1 ENHRY and CDR2 SYGVKD. CDR3 length: 13 amino acids. With 9 bases clipped from V and 3 bases from J, the junction kept 5 bases outside the gene matches. The CDR3 DNA reads as TGTGCCATACTACAGGGGAATGGAAACACCATATATTTT. This gives the protein CAILQGNGNTIYF.

This clone was observed a few times. This chain uses TRBV5-1 with TRBJ1-1; possibly TRBD1 for D (6 bases). The CDR3 consists of 13 residues. Germline loops: CDR1 SGHRS, CDR2 YFSETQ. V lost 5 bases and J lost 1, with 9 bases in between. Here the CDR3 reads CASSTQGNTEAFF. Here the CDR3 DNA reads TGCGCCAGCAGTACACAGGGGAACACTGAAGCTTTCTTT.

This clone was detected once. The chain is built from TRBV6-6 and TRBJ2-3, with 11 positions matching TRBD1. Germline CDR1 and CDR2: MNHNY and SVGAGI (reference sequence). V dropped 4 bases and J dropped 6; count of bases not matched to a gene: 6. The CDR3 covers 15 residues. For the CDR3, the DNA is TGTGCCAGCAGTTCCCGGGACAGGGGGACCGATACGCAGTATTTT. This translates into CASSSRDRGTDTQYF.

The chain is built from TRBV12-3 or TRBV12-4 and TRBJ1-1; D uncertain. V was pared by 8 bases and J by 0 bases, with 10 bases between. The CDR3 is made up of 13 amino acids. The CDR3 loop is CASEMRLNTEAFF. CDR3 in DNA: TGTGCCAGCGAAATGCGGCTGAACACTGAAGCTTTCTTT.

The rearrangement uses TRBV19 and TRBJ1-4; no reliable D call. Germline lookup yields CDR1 LNHDA and CDR2 SQIVND (reference sequence). Trimming pared 5 bases from V and 8 bases from J, leaving 15 bases between. The CDR3 loop spans 14 amino acids. The CDR3 loop reads CASSSSGFHEKLFF. The DNA for the CDR3 is TGTGCCAGTAGTTCGTCCGGTTTTCACGAAAAACTGTTTTTT.

The chain is built from TRBV7-8 and TRBJ1-1, with TRBD1 as a possible D gene (6 bases). V was pared by 3 bases and J by 5 bases, with 16 bases between. The CDR3 spans 15 residues. Germline V CDR1 and CDR2: SGHVS, FQNEAQ. CDR3 sequence (DNA): TGTGCCAGCAGCTTTCACAGGGTTGTAGGGACTGAAGCTTTCTTT. Protein: CASSFHRVVGTEAFF.

The genes are TRBV29-1 and TRBJ2-3, with 7 bases matching TRBD1. This CDR3 region has 14 residues. Germline CDR1 is SQVTM and CDR2 is ANQGSEA. J lost 2 bases, V lost 5 bases, and 7 bases had no gene match. CDR3: CSVILGGVTDTQYF. The DNA of the CDR3 is TGCAGCGTTATCTTAGGGGGCGTCACAGATACGCAGTATTTT.

For the CDR3, the DNA is TGTGCCAGCAGCGCCGGGACAGGGTTTTACGAGCAGTACTTC. Translation: CASSAGTGFYEQYF. The chain couples TRBV7-8 to TRBJ2-7, with TRBD1 matching 9 bases. CDR1 and CDR2 (germline): SGHVS, FQNEAQ. The CDR3 sequence is 14 residues long. Germline trimming cut 5 bases from V and 4 bases from J; bases unmatched to any gene: 6.

V usage is TRBV5-6 and J usage is TRBJ2-7; 8 bases match TRBD2. V lost 4 bases to trimming and J lost 3 bases; unmatched junction nucleotides: 12. CDR1 and CDR2 from the germline V gene are SGHDT and YYEEEE. The CDR3 totals 16 residues. The CDR3 spells CASSVGGPSGLYEQYF. The CDR3 DNA is TGTGCCAGCAGCGTGGGGGGGCCTAGCGGGCTCTACGAGCAGTACTTC.